These T cell receptor beta chains were read from a single sample in a study of radiotherapy plus CTLA-4 blockade in lung cancer. Method: immunoSEQ multiplex PCR; TCRdb's copy keeps in-frame clones and lacks some. The sample shows 50,000 or so clones, around 76% of them seen only once. Sequencing used peripheral blood, obtained from a patient treated with radiotherapy plus ipilimumab. These receptors were taken from a human donor with non-small cell lung cancer who had stable disease on radiotherapy plus ipilimumab. CDR3s include the opening cysteine and the closing phenylalanine or tryptophan. The D gene is left open where the match is weak. Not all rows give a size; the values are once, few, many and, for expanded clones, a class.

v_gene: TRBV6-6; abundance: NA; len: 13; d_gene: NA; j_gene: TRBJ1-1; CDR3aa: CASRQESLSEAFF; CDR3nt: TGTGCCAGCAGACAGGAAAGTCTGTCTGAAGCTTTCTTT
v_gene: TRBV28; abundance: NA; len: 14; d_gene: TRBD1; j_gene: TRBJ1-2; CDR3aa: CASQRGTGGYGYTF; CDR3nt: TGTGCCAGTCAGCGCGGGACAGGGGGCTATGGCTACACCTTC
v_gene: TRBV6-1; abundance: NA; len: 17; d_gene: NA; j_gene: TRBJ1-5; CDR3aa: CASSEASGNWKNQPQHF; CDR3nt: TGTGCCAGCAGTGAAGCGTCAGGGAATTGGAAAAATCAGCCCCAGCATTTT
v_gene: TRBV7-2; abundance: NA; len: 14; d_gene: TRBD1; j_gene: TRBJ1-2; CDR3aa: CASSLVTGNYGYTF; CDR3nt: TGTGCCAGCAGCTTAGTGACAGGGAACTATGGCTACACCTTC
v_gene: TRBV19; abundance: NA; len: 19; d_gene: TRBD1; j_gene: TRBJ1-5; CDR3aa: CASSILRDRVEGSNQPQHF; CDR3nt: TGTGCCAGTAGTATCCTACGGGACAGGGTTGAGGGGAGCAATCAGCCCCAGCATTTT
v_gene: TRBV18; abundance: few; len: 13; d_gene: NA; j_gene: TRBJ2-1; CDR3aa: CASSQGHINEQFF; CDR3nt: TGTGCCAGCTCCCAGGGACACATCAATGAGCAGTTCTTC
v_gene: TRBV19; abundance: NA; len: 13; d_gene: NA; j_gene: TRBJ1-2; CDR3aa: CASSITLDYGYTF; CDR3nt: TGTGCCAGTAGTATTACCCTGGACTATGGCTACACCTTC
v_gene: TRBV20-1; abundance: NA; len: 11; d_gene: NA; j_gene: TRBJ2-5; CDR3aa: CSAERMETQYF; CDR3nt: TGCAGTGCTGAGCGCATGGAGACCCAGTACTTC
v_gene: TRBV7-3; abundance: NA; len: 15; d_gene: NA; j_gene: TRBJ2-1; CDR3aa: CASSLQGSGSSEQFF; CDR3nt: TGTGCCAGCAGCTTACAGGGTTCGGGTTCAAGTGAGCAGTTCTTC
v_gene: TRBV19; abundance: NA; len: 14; d_gene: NA; j_gene: TRBJ2-5; CDR3aa: CASSIWAGQETQYF; CDR3nt: TGTGCCAGTAGTATATGGGCAGGGCAAGAGACCCAGTACTTC
v_gene: TRBV7-8; abundance: NA; len: 14; d_gene: NA; j_gene: TRBJ1-5; CDR3aa: CASSLSSSNQPQHF; CDR3nt: TGTGCCAGCAGCTTAAGCAGCTCAAATCAGCCCCAGCATTTT
v_gene: TRBV7-9; abundance: NA; len: 16; d_gene: NA; j_gene: TRBJ1-1; CDR3aa: CASSLEPVSRMDEAFF; CDR3nt: TGTGCCAGCAGCTTAGAACCCGTTTCCCGAATGGATGAAGCTTTCTTT
v_gene: TRBV6-6; abundance: NA; len: 13; d_gene: TRBD2; j_gene: TRBJ2-5; CDR3aa: CASSYSGVETQYF; CDR3nt: TGTGCCAGCAGTTATAGCGGGGTGGAGACCCAGTACTTC
v_gene: TRBV7-2; abundance: NA; len: 13; d_gene: NA; j_gene: TRBJ2-2; CDR3aa: CASTGQYTGELFF; CDR3nt: TGTGCCAGCACCGGACAGTACACCGGGGAGCTGTTTTTT
v_gene: TRBV28; abundance: NA; len: 12; d_gene: NA; j_gene: TRBJ1-1; CDR3aa: CASSLLGTEAFF; CDR3nt: TGTGCCAGCAGTTTATTAGGGACTGAAGCTTTCTTT
v_gene: TRBV2; abundance: NA; len: 15; d_gene: NA; j_gene: TRBJ1-1; CDR3aa: CASSEITAANTEAFF; CDR3nt: TGTGCCAGCAGTGAAATAACGGCAGCGAACACTGAAGCTTTCTTT
v_gene: TRBV27; abundance: NA; len: 15; d_gene: NA; j_gene: TRBJ2-7; CDR3aa: CASSLSGTFPYEQYF; CDR3nt: TGTGCCAGCAGCCTATCCGGGACATTTCCCTACGAGCAGTACTTC
v_gene: TRBV29-1; abundance: NA; len: 14; d_gene: NA; j_gene: TRBJ1-1; CDR3aa: CSVESGEYRAEAFF; CDR3nt: TGCAGCGTTGAATCTGGGGAATACAGGGCTGAAGCTTTCTTT
v_gene: TRBV20-1; abundance: NA; len: 11; d_gene: NA; j_gene: TRBJ2-1; CDR3aa: CSARRTDEQFF; CDR3nt: TGCAGTGCTAGACGGACCGATGAGCAGTTCTTC
v_gene: TRBV6-5; abundance: NA; len: 14; d_gene: NA; j_gene: TRBJ2-3; CDR3aa: CASSLQGKTDTQYF; CDR3nt: TGTGCCAGCAGTTTACAGGGAAAAACCGATACGCAGTATTTT
v_gene: TRBV19; abundance: few; len: 13; d_gene: NA; j_gene: TRBJ1-1; CDR3aa: CASATLVNTEAFF; CDR3nt: TGTGCCAGTGCGACTCTAGTTAACACTGAAGCTTTCTTT
v_gene: TRBV18; abundance: once; len: 12; d_gene: NA; j_gene: TRBJ1-2; CDR3aa: CASSPRNHGYTF; CDR3nt: TGTGCCAGCTCACCAAGGAACCATGGCTACACCTTC
v_gene: TRBV28; abundance: NA; len: 17; d_gene: NA; j_gene: TRBJ2-3; CDR3aa: CASSQTRTLGRTDTQYF; CDR3nt: TGTGCCAGCAGCCAAACCCGGACCCTAGGGAGGACAGATACGCAGTATTTT
v_gene: TRBV29-1; abundance: NA; len: 17; d_gene: TRBD2; j_gene: TRBJ2-2; CDR3aa: CSVVVAGALLNTGELFF; CDR3nt: TGCAGCGTTGTGGTAGCGGGGGCCCTACTGAACACCGGGGAGCTGTTTTTT
v_gene: TRBV2; abundance: NA; len: 21; d_gene: TRBD1; j_gene: TRBJ1-5; CDR3aa: CASRGKGGDRGGWWTNQPQHF; CDR3nt: TGTGCCAGCAGGGGAAAGGGAGGGGACAGGGGAGGATGGTGGACCAATCAGCCCCAGCATTTT
v_gene: TRBV7-2; abundance: NA; len: 13; d_gene: NA; j_gene: TRBJ2-5; CDR3aa: CASSLRGGETQYF; CDR3nt: TGTGCCAGCAGCTTAAGGGGAGGAGAGACCCAGTACTTC
v_gene: TRBV29-1; abundance: NA; len: 12; d_gene: NA; j_gene: TRBJ1-2; CDR3aa: CSVGLGTGGYTF; CDR3nt: TGCAGCGTGGGGTTAGGGACGGGTGGCTACACCTTC
v_gene: TRBV29-1; abundance: few; len: 13; d_gene: NA; j_gene: TRBJ1-2; CDR3aa: CSVEFGGGGGYTF; CDR3nt: TGCAGCGTTGAATTCGGGGGCGGGGGGGGCTACACCTTC
v_gene: TRBV9; abundance: NA; len: 16; d_gene: TRBD1; j_gene: TRBJ2-2; CDR3aa: CASSVRGTALTGELFF; CDR3nt: TGTGCCAGCAGCGTTAGGGGGACAGCATTAACCGGGGAGCTGTTTTTT
v_gene: TRBV5-6; abundance: NA; len: 16; d_gene: TRBD2; j_gene: TRBJ2-2; CDR3aa: CASSWMTSYPAGELFF; CDR3nt: TGTGCCAGCAGCTGGATGACTAGCTACCCCGCCGGGGAGCTGTTTTTT
v_gene: TRBV11-3; abundance: NA; len: 16; d_gene: TRBD1; j_gene: TRBJ2-1; CDR3aa: CASSTRDRGKVSEQFF; CDR3nt: TGTGCCAGCAGCACCCGGGACAGGGGGAAAGTTAGTGAGCAGTTCTTC
v_gene: TRBV6-1; abundance: NA; len: 15; d_gene: NA; j_gene: TRBJ1-1; CDR3aa: CASSEKGGMNTEAFF; CDR3nt: TGTGCCAGCAGTGAAAAAGGCGGCATGAACACTGAAGCTTTCTTT
v_gene: TRBV15; abundance: few; len: 16; d_gene: TRBD1; j_gene: TRBJ1-5; CDR3aa: CATSRDLTGANQPQHF; CDR3nt: TGTGCCACCAGCAGAGATCTGACAGGGGCAAATCAGCCCCAGCATTTT
v_gene: TRBV5-6; abundance: once; len: 16; d_gene: NA; j_gene: TRBJ2-7; CDR3aa: CASSLYGPMGSYEQYF; CDR3nt: TGTGCCAGCAGCTTGTATGGACCCATGGGCTCCTACGAGCAGTACTTC
v_gene: TRBV25-1; abundance: NA; len: 15; d_gene: NA; j_gene: TRBJ1-6; CDR3aa: CASSEYISGNSPLHF; CDR3nt: TGTGCCAGCAGTGAATATATTTCCGGAAATTCACCCCTCCACTTT
v_gene: TRBV7-2; abundance: NA; len: 15; d_gene: NA; j_gene: TRBJ2-3; CDR3aa: CASSFGGGSTDTQYF; CDR3nt: TGTGCCAGCAGCTTCGGAGGGGGGAGCACAGATACGCAGTATTTT
v_gene: TRBV6-6; abundance: once; len: 16; d_gene: NA; j_gene: TRBJ2-4; CDR3aa: CASSYVQGVPKNIQYF; CDR3nt: TGTGCCAGCAGTTACGTGCAAGGGGTTCCCAAAAATATTCAGTACTTC
v_gene: TRBV7-2; abundance: NA; len: 14; d_gene: NA; j_gene: TRBJ2-7; CDR3aa: CASSLGVRAYEQYF; CDR3nt: TGTGCCAGCAGCTTAGGAGTCAGGGCGTACGAGCAGTACTTC
v_gene: TRBV18; abundance: NA; len: 14; d_gene: NA; j_gene: TRBJ1-1; CDR3aa: CASSQQAMNTEAFF; CDR3nt: TGTGCCAGCTCGCAACAGGCTATGAACACTGAAGCTTTCTTT
v_gene: TRBV30; abundance: NA; len: 12; d_gene: NA; j_gene: TRBJ1-2; CDR3aa: CAWRARTAGYTF; CDR3nt: TGTGCCTGGAGGGCAAGGACGGCTGGCTACACCTTC
v_gene: TRBV30; abundance: NA; len: 14; d_gene: NA; j_gene: TRBJ1-6; CDR3aa: CAWHRRDSNSPLHF; CDR3nt: TGTGCCTGGCACCGTCGGGATTCTAATTCACCCCTCCACTTT
v_gene: TRBV11-2; abundance: NA; len: 15; d_gene: TRBD1; j_gene: TRBJ1-6; CDR3aa: CASSQTGQGDSPLHF; CDR3nt: TGTGCCAGCAGCCAAACGGGACAGGGTGATTCACCCCTCCACTTT
v_gene: TRBV2; abundance: NA; len: 12; d_gene: TRBD1; j_gene: TRBJ1-2; CDR3aa: CASIQGANGYTF; CDR3nt: TGTGCCAGCATTCAGGGGGCGAATGGCTACACCTTC
v_gene: TRBV28; abundance: NA; len: 14; d_gene: NA; j_gene: TRBJ2-3; CDR3aa: CASRAPVGTDTQYF; CDR3nt: TGTGCCAGCAGGGCCCCGGTGGGCACAGATACGCAGTATTTT
v_gene: TRBV7-3; abundance: few; len: 13; d_gene: NA; j_gene: TRBJ2-5; CDR3aa: CASSLRSGETQYF; CDR3nt: TGTGCCAGCAGCCTCAGAAGTGGGGAGACCCAGTACTTC
v_gene: TRBV5-6; abundance: few; len: 15; d_gene: NA; j_gene: TRBJ1-3; CDR3aa: CASSLVGQMGNTIYF; CDR3nt: TGTGCCAGCAGCTTGGTAGGGCAAATGGGAAACACCATATATTTT
v_gene: TRBV6-6; abundance: NA; len: 14; d_gene: NA; j_gene: TRBJ1-3; CDR3aa: CASRTQISGNTIYF; CDR3nt: TGTGCCAGCAGGACACAAATCTCTGGAAACACCATATATTTT
v_gene: TRBV29-1; abundance: NA; len: 15; d_gene: NA; j_gene: TRBJ1-1; CDR3aa: CSVERGGTMNTEAFF; CDR3nt: TGCAGCGTTGAAAGGGGGGGCACCATGAACACTGAAGCTTTCTTT